What follows describes a single TCR beta chain. These data belong to a study of T cells after yellow fever vaccination. In TCRdb, the 5' RACE reads were re-called with MiXCR into one record per CDR3 protein. The table shows approximately 510,000 distinct CDR3 sequences, with around a fifth occurring only once. The V gene lost 0 bases and the J gene lost 9 bases, with 5 bases spanning the gap. Germline V gives CDR1 SGHTA, CDR2 FQGNSA. The CDR3 has 11 amino acids. The sequencing used PBMCs, collected less than 25 days after the first yellow fever vaccination. The chain has TRBV7-2 and TRBJ1-1, with D unclear. The origin of this receptor is a man younger than 35 who received the YFV17D yellow fever vaccine. This CDR3 is CASSLAGQAFF. The CDR3 DNA sequence: TGTGCCAGCAGCTTAGCCGGGCAAGCTTTCTTT.